This passage covers 27 T cell receptor beta chains from one sample sequenced in a study of CD8 T cells in ankylosing spondylitis. Via MiXCR, TCRdb re-called the 5' RACE reads, giving one row per CDR3 protein. Of under 300,000 distinct CDR3 sequences in the sample, roughly 10% were seen once. Sequencing was performed on blood, either unsorted or a sorted T cell fraction (not recorded which). The receptors come from a male donor with ankylosing spondylitis or in good health (not recorded which).

This clonotype came up many times. The rearrangement links TRBV9 to TRBJ2-2; TRBD2 might be the D (6 bases). The CDR3 is made up of 15 amino acids. Between the trimmed V and J ends, which lost 0 bases and 2 bases, there was a span of 8 bases. Germline V gives CDR1 SGDLS, CDR2 YYNGEE. The CDR3 region has the DNA TGTGCCAGCAGCGTAGTAGCGGACAACACCGGGGAGCTGTTTTTT. Translation: CASSVVADNTGELFF.

The table lists this clonotype with a count of one. One end of the junction varies from germline; a read error may be responsible. The V and J genes are TRBV4-1 and TRBJ1-2; TRBD1 matches 7 bases. The V gene's germline CDR1 is MGHRA and CDR2 YSYEKL. This CDR3 comprises 12 residues. This CDR3 reads CASSQDAGQEIF. The CDR3 DNA follows: TGCGCCAGCAGCCAAGATGCCGGACAGGAGATCTTC.

This clonotype appeared many times. The gene calls are TRBV6-5 and TRBJ2-3, with D uncertain. V shed 0 bases and J shed 5 bases, with 12 bases lying between them. The CDR3 has 15 amino acids. Germline values: CDR1 MNHEY, CDR2 SVGAGI. In DNA form, the CDR3 reads TGTGCCAGCAGTTACTCTACACTAACTAAAGATACGCAGTATTTT. This codes for CASSYSTLTKDTQYF.

The table lists this clonotype with a few counts. V and J are TRBV2 and TRBJ1-1; D uncertain. Trimming took off 4 bases at V and 2 bases at J, with 8 bases between the two ends. The CDR3 runs to 13 residues. From germline, CDR1 is SNHLY and CDR2 FYNNEI. The CDR3 sequence: CASSVPINTEAFF. CDR3 coding DNA: TGTGCCAGCAGTGTCCCTATTAACACTGAAGCTTTCTTT.

This clonotype came up many times. This chain connects TRBV25-1 to TRBJ1-1; 9 bases are shared with TRBD1. V gave up 5 bases and J gave up 0 bases; unmatched junction bases: 7. This CDR3 is built from 16 residues. CDR1 is MGHDK and CDR2 is SYGVNS in the germline V gene. The CDR3 is CASSPDRGTLNTEAFF. The DNA for the CDR3 is TGTGCCAGCAGTCCTGACAGGGGGACTCTGAACACTGAAGCTTTCTTT.

The rearrangement uses TRBV5-1 and TRBJ2-7; a weak D match, TRBD1 (6 bases). V lost 0 bases and J 7 bases, leaving 11 bases between the germline ends. Germline lookup yields CDR1 SGHRS and CDR2 YFSETQ. This CDR3 has 13 amino acids. The CDR3 spells CASSLAGVREQYF. The CDR3 nucleotides are TGCGCCAGCAGCTTGGCAGGGGTCCGGGAGCAGTACTTC.

This clonotype was seen more than once but under ten times. V usage is TRBV18 and J usage is TRBJ1-1, with D unresolved. Trimming stripped 6 bases from V and 0 bases from J, with 11 bases between. The CDR3 has 14 residues. CDR1 is KGHSH, CDR2 LQKENI, per germline. DNA of the CDR3: TGTGCCAGCTCCGACGCTAACATGAACACTGAAGCTTTCTTT. This gives the protein CASSDANMNTEAFF.

Only a few counts were recorded for this clonotype. The chain employs TRBV7-3 and TRBJ2-7; a weak D match, TRBD2 (6 bases). The CDR3 sequence is 15 residues long. V was trimmed by 5 bases and J by 3 bases, leaving 17 bases between them. Germline V lookup: CDR1 SGHTA, CDR2 FQGTGA. The CDR3 DNA sequence: TGTGCCAGCAGCCCAGTGGTAGCGGATTTCTACGAGCAGTACTTC. Amino acid sequence: CASSPVVADFYEQYF.

This clonotype occurred a few times. In DNA, the CDR3 is TGCAGTGCTAGAGATGCGTCTTTGTCCTACAATGAGCAGTTCTTC. This gives the protein CSARDASLSYNEQFF. The genes are TRBV20-1 and TRBJ2-1; D gene uncertain. V lost 0 bases to trimming and J lost 1 base, with 10 bases between them. This CDR3 is built from 15 residues. The germline V gene encodes CDR1 DFQATT and CDR2 SNEGSKA (reference sequence).

This clonotype was seen ten or more times. The chain employs TRBV24-1 and TRBJ2-3, with D perhaps TRBD1 (7 bases). Germline lookup yields CDR1 KGHDR and CDR2 SFDVKD. Trimming left V 3 bases short and J 5 bases short, with 14 bases between. This CDR3 has 15 residues. CDR3 nucleotides: TGTGCCACCAGTGATCAACAGGGGAGGAGAGATACGCAGTATTTT. This encodes CATSDQQGRRDTQYF.

This clonotype was counted between two and nine times. The chain recombines TRBV30 with TRBJ2-7; D might be TRBD2 (6 bases). CDR3 length: 12 residues. V lost 0 bases, J lost 3 bases, and 6 bases lay in between. Germline CDR1 and CDR2: GTSNPN and SVGIG (reference sequence). The DNA of the CDR3 is TGTGCCTGGAGTGTCGGGAGCTACGAGCAGTACTTC. Translating gives CAWSVGSYEQYF.

In its sample, this clonotype was seen many times. V is TRBV15 and J is TRBJ1-2, with 9 nucleotides matching TRBD1. CDR1 is LNHNV and CDR2 is YYDKDF in the germline V gene (reference sequence). This CDR3 contains 17 residues. After removal of 0 bases from V and 6 bases from J, the junction contained 11 bases not matched to a gene. In nucleotides, the CDR3 is TGTGCCACCAGCAGAGATGGGGGGACAGGGAGGATGGATGGCTACACCTTC. Its translation is CATSRDGGTGRMDGYTF.

This clonotype was seen many times. The chain uses TRBV5-6 and TRBJ2-7; 13 positions match TRBD2. Germline loops: CDR1 SGHDT, CDR2 YYEEEE. J lost 3 bases, V lost 2 bases, and 5 bases had no gene match. The CDR3 extends over 16 amino acids. The CDR3 bases are TGTGCCAGCAGCTTACTAGCGGGGGGGCCCCTCTACGAGCAGTACTTC. It specifies CASSLLAGGPLYEQYF.

This clonotype has a handful of counts. The chain is built from TRBV5-1 and TRBJ1-1; D is unclear. CDR1 and CDR2 from the germline V gene are SGHRS and YFSETQ. V shed 0 bases and J shed 1 base, with 10 bases lying between them. The CDR3 runs 15 residues. The CDR3: CASSLGLGKNTEAFF. For the CDR3, the DNA is TGCGCCAGCAGCTTGGGTCTAGGAAAGAACACTGAAGCTTTCTTT.

This clonotype was seen many times. This chain links TRBV15 with TRBJ1-4; D perhaps matches TRBD1 (5 bases). The CDR3 contains 13 residues. V lost 5 bases to trimming and J lost 10 bases, with 14 bases between them. CDR1 LNHNV and CDR2 YYDKDF come from the germline V gene (reference sequence). The CDR3: CATSGTGRVKLFF. The DNA for the CDR3 is TGTGCCACCAGCGGTACGGGACGAGTAAAACTGTTTTTT.

The chain employs TRBV27 and TRBJ2-2; the match to TRBD2 covers 12 bases. The CDR3 is 16 amino acids. Trimming cost V 5 bases and J 9 bases; bases outside gene matches: 10. CDR1 and CDR2 from the germline V gene are MNHEY and SMNVEV (reference sequence). The DNA for the CDR3 is TGTGCCAGCAGTACCGTCTCTAGCGGGGGGGCCTGGGAGCTGTTTTTT. Translating it yields CASSTVSSGGAWELFF.

This chain joins TRBV28 and TRBJ1-1; unclear D gene. The germline V gene encodes CDR1 MDHEN and CDR2 SYDVKM. This CDR3 is 11 amino acids long. Between the trimmed V and J ends, which lost 4 bases and 9 bases, there was a span of 9 bases. The CDR3 DNA reads as TGTGCCAGCAGTTCCCCACGTCAAGCTTTCTTT. Protein: CASSSPRQAFF.

This clonotype was counted many times. This rearrangement joins TRBV20-1 to TRBJ2-7; D is ambiguous. CDR3 length: 12 residues. Trimming stripped 0 bases from V and 3 bases from J, with 6 bases between. Germline V lookup: CDR1 DFQATT, CDR2 SNEGSKA (reference sequence). The CDR3 coding sequence is TGCAGTGCTAGAGAGTTCCTCTACGAGCAGTACTTC. It yields the protein CSAREFLYEQYF.

This clonotype was detected ten times or more. The chain combines TRBV5-6 with TRBJ2-7; D may be TRBD1 (6 bases). This CDR3 region has 14 residues. Germline CDR1 SGHDT, CDR2 YYEEEE. V lost 3 bases and J 2 bases, leaving 12 bases between the germline ends. The CDR3 nucleotides are TGTGCCAGCAGCTACAGGGCTGAAGCCTACGAGCAGTACTTC. Amino acid sequence: CASSYRAEAYEQYF.

This chain connects TRBV4-1 to TRBJ2-3; 9 positions agree with TRBD2. CDR1 and CDR2 from the germline V gene are MGHRA and YSYEKL. The CDR3 sequence is 18 residues long. The ends lost 0 bases at V and 1 base at J; junction bases unmatched: 8. The DNA of the CDR3 is TGCGCCAGCAGCCAAGAGACTCTGCGGGGGGGCGGCACAGATACGCAGTATTTT. Its translation is CASSQETLRGGGTDTQYF.

The chain links TRBV27 to TRBJ1-1; D gene ambiguous. This CDR3 is 21 amino acids long. CDR1 is MNHEY and CDR2 is SMNVEV in the germline V gene (reference sequence). V was trimmed by 6 bases and J by 0 bases, leaving 32 bases between them. The CDR3 protein is CASSPRSAGLGDRWMNTEAFF. CDR3 DNA: TGTGCCAGCAGCCCACGTTCCGCTGGGTTGGGCGACCGATGGATGAACACTGAAGCTTTCTTT.

A remark on this clonotype: It is likely a read error, because the conserved phenylalanine at the end of the CDR3 is missing. V usage is TRBV13 and J usage is TRBJ2-7; no reliable D call. CDR3 length equals 14 residues. The germline CDR1 and CDR2 sequences are PRHDT and FYEKMQ (reference sequence). The V and J ends lost 0 bases and 2 bases respectively, with 8 bases between them. CDR3 in DNA: TGTGCCAGCAGCTTAGGACCGGTAACCTACGAGCAGTACTAC. Translation gives CASSLGPVTYEQYY.

This clonotype was counted many times. This chain links TRBV20-1 with TRBJ1-1; a possible D gene is TRBD1 (6 bases). CDR3 length: 14 residues. CDR1 DFQATT and CDR2 SNEGSKA come from the germline V gene (reference sequence). V shed 1 base and J shed 0 bases, with 9 bases lying between them. DNA for the CDR3: TGCAGTGCTAGAGTGAGGGACATGAACACTGAAGCTTTCTTT. This codes for CSARVRDMNTEAFF.

This clonotype was observed at least ten times. The V gene is TRBV27, the J gene TRBJ2-2; 8 bases line up with TRBD2. This CDR3 is built from 16 residues. V shed 5 bases, J shed 6 bases, and the junction held 11 bases outside the gene matches. Germline CDR1 and CDR2: MNHEY and SMNVEV (reference sequence). The CDR3 DNA reads as TGTGCCAGCAGTCTACTAGGGGCTAGCGGGTCCGGGGAGCTGTTTTTT. Encoded protein: CASSLLGASGSGELFF.

The rearrangement uses TRBV29-1 and TRBJ2-7; D uncertain. V lost 5 bases to trimming and J lost 6 bases, with 23 bases between them. This CDR3 region has 15 residues. Germline assignment: CDR1 SQVTM and CDR2 ANQGSEA. CDR3 sequence (DNA): TGCAGCGTTTGCCCGGACGGGCCGAGTCTCTGCGAGCAGTACTTC. Its protein is CSVCPDGPSLCEQYF.

This clonotype was detected ten times or more. The chain links TRBV3-1 to TRBJ1-2; the D gene is possibly TRBD1 (5 bases). Germline CDR1 and CDR2: LGHDT and YNNKEL (reference sequence). Trimming left V 4 bases short and J 7 bases short, with 7 bases between. The CDR3 consists of 11 residues. This chain's CDR3 is CASSPGRGYTF. The CDR3 DNA reads as TGTGCCAGCAGCCCGGGACGTGGCTACACCTTC. Full variable domain (missing parts from reference TRBV3-1 and TRBJ1-2): DTAVSQTPKYLVTQMGNDKSIKCEQNLGHDTMYWYKQDSKKFLKIMFSYNNKELIINETVPNRFSPKSPDKAHLNLHINSLELGDSAVYFCASSPGRGYTFGSGTRLTVV.

This clonotype appeared many times. V gene TRBV5-1 combines with J gene TRBJ1-4; D gene ambiguous. This CDR3 has 12 residues. CDR1 and CDR2 from the germline V gene are SGHRS and YFSETQ. Trimming cost V 0 bases and J 8 bases, with 5 bases left between them. The CDR3, as DNA: TGCGCCAGCAGCTTGGGTGGGGAAAAACTGTTTTTT. This encodes CASSLGGEKLFF.